Below are 2 T cell receptor beta chains sequenced from a single sample in a study of blood T cell repertoires in COVID-19. This table comes from immunoSEQ multiplex PCR, and its TCRdb copy is limited to in-frame clones, with some not included. The sample shows roughly 100,000 clones, more than 75% of them seen only once. The specimen was peripheral blood. All receptors come from a human donor in a cohort sampled during active COVID-19.

This clone was seen once. This chain joins TRBV24-1 and TRBJ2-5, with 9 bases matching TRBD1. The CDR3 has 16 amino acids. The V gene end was trimmed by 0 bases and the J gene end by 5 bases; junction bases not matched to a gene: 6. From germline, CDR1 is KGHDR and CDR2 SFDVKD. The CDR3 coding sequence is TGTGCCACCAGTGATTTGTCCGGGACAGGGAGGGAGACCCAGTACTTC. This translates into CATSDLSGTGRETQYF.

The J gene is TRBJ1-1, the V gene TRBV7-2; 8 bases line up with TRBD1. Germline CDR1 and CDR2: SGHTA and FQGNSA. Unmatched junction bases numbered 10, after V lost 7 bases and J lost 3 bases. The CDR3 spans 15 residues. DNA of the CDR3: TGTGCCAGCAACAGATATGGACAGGGAGACACTGAAGCTTTCTTT. Protein: CASNRYGQGDTEAFF.